One sample yielded the 15 T cell receptor beta chains listed below, sequenced in a study of cytomegalovirus exposure and HLA in healthy donors. The PCR ran on 60 Vbeta and 13 Jbeta primers. Produced via immunoSEQ multiplex PCR; TCRdb's table is partial and in-frame only. This sample has 150,000 to 180,000 clones, with about 70% found just once. The specimen sequenced was PBMCs. The receptors come from a man between 18 and 29 years old in good health and CMV-seronegative.

The chain has TRBV7-2 and TRBJ2-2, with TRBD1 as a possible D gene (6 bases). Deletions cut 5 bases from V and 4 bases from J, with 14 bases between. Germline V gene lookup returns CDR1 SGHTA and CDR2 FQGNSA. The CDR3 loop spans 15 amino acids. The CDR3 loop reads CASSLQGQGTGELFF. CDR3 in DNA: TGTGCCAGCAGCCTTCAGGGGCAGGGCACCGGGGAGCTGTTTTTT.

The rearrangement uses TRBV20-1 and TRBJ2-1; weak D call: TRBD1 (6 bases). CDR3 length equals 11 residues. Germline loops: CDR1 DFQATT, CDR2 SNEGSKA (reference sequence). Trimming took off 0 bases at V and 15 bases at J, with 12 bases between the two ends. The chain's CDR3 is CSAREQGDRFF. The CDR3 coding sequence is TGCAGTGCTAGAGAACAGGGAGATCGGTTCTTC.

This chain uses TRBV27 with TRBJ2-1; tentative D call: TRBD2 (7 bases). The V gene lost 3 bases and the J gene lost 6 bases, with 15 bases spanning the gap. This CDR3 is 15 amino acids long. Germline CDR1 MNHEY, CDR2 SMNVEV (reference sequence). The CDR3, as DNA: TGTGCCAGCAGTTTTTGGGGGGGCTCTCCCAATGAGCAGTTCTTC. It translates to CASSFWGGSPNEQFF.

V usage is TRBV25-1 and J usage is TRBJ1-2; 7 nucleotides align to TRBD1. Germline V gene sequence: CDR1 MGHDK, CDR2 SYGVNS. The CDR3 length is 13 residues. V lost 3 bases, J lost 8 bases, and 6 bases stayed unmatched. The CDR3 here is CASSEGGRGGYTF. The CDR3, as DNA: TGTGCCAGCAGTGAGGGGGGCAGGGGGGGCTACACCTTC.

This chain joins TRBV18 and TRBJ2-5; 7 bases match TRBD1. The tail of the sequence fits TRBJ2-7 better, so the J call may be wrong. This CDR3 contains 14 residues. Germline V gives CDR1 KGHSH, CDR2 LQKENI. CDR3 amino acids: CASSPGQANYEQYF. The CDR3 coding sequence is TGTGCCAGCTCACCTGGACAGGCAAACTACGAGCAGTACTTC.

J is TRBJ1-1 and V is TRBV6-5; D call uncertain. With 5 bases removed from V and 1 base from J, the gap between germline ends came to 11 bases. This CDR3 contains 14 residues. CDR1 is MNHEY and CDR2 is SVGAGI in the germline V gene. This chain's CDR3 is CASSLAGWNTEAFF. CDR3 nucleotides: TGTGCCAGCAGTCTCGCAGGCTGGAACACTGAAGCTTTCTTT.

The chain has TRBV6-5 and TRBJ1-2; tentative D call: TRBD1 (6 bases). Germline assignment: CDR1 MNHEY and CDR2 SVGAGI. V gave up 4 bases and J gave up 3 bases, with 12 bases separating them. This CDR3 is built from 14 residues. The CDR3 DNA reads as TGTGCCAGCAGTTGGACAGCCCAAGACTATGGCTACACCTTC. Its protein product is CASSWTAQDYGYTF.

The V gene is TRBV29-1, the J gene TRBJ2-1, with 8 bases lining up with TRBD1. Per the germline V gene, CDR1 is SQVTM and CDR2 is ANQGSEA. The junction had 7 bases not matched to a gene; V was cut back by 3 bases and J by 9 bases. CDR3 length: 13 residues. The CDR3 is CSVEAGGYGEQFF. Written as DNA, the CDR3 is TGCAGCGTTGAGGCAGGGGGCTATGGTGAGCAGTTCTTC.

The chain has TRBV29-1 and TRBJ1-1; 8 bases fit TRBD1. Germline V gene sequence: CDR1 SQVTM, CDR2 ANQGSEA. The V gene end was trimmed by 0 bases and the J gene end by 5 bases; junction bases not matched to a gene: 5. The CDR3 covers 14 residues. The CDR3 nucleotides read TGCAGCGTTGAAGATGGGCAGGGGGCGACTGAAGCTTTCTTT. Encoded protein: CSVEDGQGATEAFF.

This chain links TRBV19 with TRBJ2-7; possibly TRBD1 for D (7 bases). The CDR3 sequence is 15 residues long. The V end was cut by 5 bases, the J end by 3 bases, with 17 bases between. Germline CDR1 is LNHDA and CDR2 is SQIVND (reference sequence). This CDR3 reads CASSPSPGGFYEQYV. CDR3 nucleotides: TGTGCCAGTAGTCCCTCACCAGGGGGGTTCTACGAGCAGTACGTC.

V is TRBV28 and J is TRBJ1-5; TRBD1 is a possible D gene (5 bases). Deletions cut 6 bases from V and 4 bases from J, with 10 bases between. CDR3 length equals 13 residues. Germline CDR1 is MDHEN and CDR2 is SYDVKM. CDR3 in amino acids: CASRTYRNQPQHF. CDR3 sequence (DNA): TGTGCCAGCAGGACCTACAGGAATCAGCCCCAGCATTTT.

This chain joins TRBV6-5 and TRBJ1-5; D not certain. V lost 6 bases, J lost 9 bases, and 15 bases lay in between. This CDR3 has 13 amino acids. Per germline, CDR1 MNHEY and CDR2 SVGAGI. The CDR3 DNA is TGTGCCAGCAGCATCGACGGCGCTAGGCCCCAGCATTTT. Protein: CASSIDGARPQHF.

This clone was seen a single time. The CDR3 DNA follows: TGCGCCAGCAGCTTTTCGGGGAGGGAGACCCAGTACTTC. Amino acids: CASSFSGRETQYF. The chain combines TRBV5-1 with TRBJ2-5; TRBD2 might be the D (6 bases). CDR3 length equals 13 residues. Per the germline V gene, CDR1 is SGHRS and CDR2 is YFSETQ. The germline V and J ends were trimmed by 2 bases and 5 bases, with 10 bases remaining between them.

The chain employs TRBV6-1 and TRBJ1-3, with D maybe TRBD1 (5 bases). The CDR3 runs to 15 residues. V gave up 3 bases and J gave up 3 bases, with 12 bases separating them. Germline CDR1 is MNHNS and CDR2 is SASEGT. CDR3 DNA: TGTGCCAGCAGTGAGTTTCAGGGAGGTGGAAACACCATATATTTT. This translates into CASSEFQGGGNTIYF.

The chain employs TRBV5-4 and TRBJ2-3, with 10 positions matching TRBD1. Germline values: CDR1 SGHNT, CDR2 YYREEE (reference sequence). J lost 5 bases, V lost 1 base, and 4 bases had no gene match. CDR3 length: 15 residues. CDR3 in amino acids: CASSLFGTGEDTQYF. In DNA form, the CDR3 reads TGTGCCAGCAGCTTGTTCGGGACAGGGGAAGATACGCAGTATTTT.